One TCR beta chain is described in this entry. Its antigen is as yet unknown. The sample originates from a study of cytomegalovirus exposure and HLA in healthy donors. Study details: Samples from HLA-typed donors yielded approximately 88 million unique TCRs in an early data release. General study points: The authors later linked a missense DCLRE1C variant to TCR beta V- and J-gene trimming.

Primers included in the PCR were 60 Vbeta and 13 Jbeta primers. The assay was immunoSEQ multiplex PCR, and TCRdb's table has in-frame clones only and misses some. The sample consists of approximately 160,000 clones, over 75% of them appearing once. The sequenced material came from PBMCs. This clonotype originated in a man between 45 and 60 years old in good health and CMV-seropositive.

The CDR3 loop is CASGQGVEKLFF. The DNA for the CDR3 is TGTGCCAGCGGACAGGGCGTTGAAAAACTGTTTTTT. The chain uses TRBV6-5 and TRBJ1-4; 8 bases line up with TRBD1. Losses at the gene ends were 8 bases for V and 7 bases for J; bases not matched to a gene: 3. Germline CDR1 is MNHEY and CDR2 is SVGAGI. The CDR3 totals 12 residues.